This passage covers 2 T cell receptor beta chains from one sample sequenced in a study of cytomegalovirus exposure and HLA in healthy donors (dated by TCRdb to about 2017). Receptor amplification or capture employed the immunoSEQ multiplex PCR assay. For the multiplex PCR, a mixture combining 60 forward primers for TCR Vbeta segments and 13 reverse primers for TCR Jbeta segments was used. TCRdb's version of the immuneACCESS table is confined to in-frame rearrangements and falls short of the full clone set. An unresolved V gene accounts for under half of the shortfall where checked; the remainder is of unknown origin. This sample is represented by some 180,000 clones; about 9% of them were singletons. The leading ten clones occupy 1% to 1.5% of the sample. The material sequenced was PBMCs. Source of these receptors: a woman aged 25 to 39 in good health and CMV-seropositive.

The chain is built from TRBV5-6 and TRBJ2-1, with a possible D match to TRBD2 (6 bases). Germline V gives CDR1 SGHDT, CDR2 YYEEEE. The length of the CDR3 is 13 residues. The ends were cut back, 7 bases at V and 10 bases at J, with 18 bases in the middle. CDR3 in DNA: TGTGCCAGCGTCCGTCTGGCGGCGGGGGAGCAGTTCTTC. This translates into CASVRLAAGEQFF.

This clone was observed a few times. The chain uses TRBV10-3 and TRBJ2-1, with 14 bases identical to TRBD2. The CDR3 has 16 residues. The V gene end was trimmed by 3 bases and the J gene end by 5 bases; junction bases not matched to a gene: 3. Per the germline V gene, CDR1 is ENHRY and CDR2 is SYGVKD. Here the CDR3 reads CAISDPGLAGDNEQFF. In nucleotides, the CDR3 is TGTGCCATCAGTGACCCGGGACTAGCGGGGGACAATGAGCAGTTCTTC.